This TCR beta chain emerged from a study of T cell repertoires in cytomegalovirus infection. Study-wide background: CMV infection together with matching HLA type was indicated by public TCR beta signatures. Study findings and constraints: CMV carriers with the relevant HLA were identified by cumulative public TCR beta family frequency. Clonotypes of TCR beta that were HLA-C-restricted and CMV-specific dominated the ex vivo response.

Trimming at V came to 7 bases and at J to 4 bases, leaving 6 bases not matched to a gene. The CDR3 is 14 residues long. Germline values: CDR1 LNHDA, CDR2 SQIVND (reference sequence). Points on this clonotype: Its antigen is as yet unknown.

TCRdb reprocessed the reads with MiXCR, giving one entry per CDR3 protein. The sample lists about 190,000 distinct CDR3 sequences, roughly 28% occurring once. This receptor was obtained from a human donor in good health (CMV status not recorded). Some clones in this sample may be carry-over from other donors' samples. V gene TRBV19 combines with J gene TRBJ2-2; 7 nucleotides match TRBD1. The sequenced sample consisted of PBMCs. CDR3: CASKRTGGTGELFF. Here the CDR3 DNA reads TGTGCCAGTAAGAGGACAGGCGGCACCGGGGAGCTGTTTTTT.